Included here is one T cell receptor beta chain sequence, with context. The data are from a study of blood T cells in healthy people across ages. The germline gives CDR1 MDHEN, CDR2 SYDVKM. There are 17 residues in the CDR3. V lost 7 bases to trimming and J lost 1 base; unmatched junction nucleotides: 11. Combining a sample-barcoded 5' primer with a J-beta primer mix, a second PCR ran for about 6 to 12 cycles. TCRdb reprocessed the 5' RACE reads with MiXCR, giving one entry per CDR3 protein. Of about 1,600,000 distinct CDR3 sequences listed, 42% are singletons. This sequence was found in a woman aged 18-29 years in good health. Sequenced sample: blood. V usage is TRBV28 and J usage is TRBJ1-5; 9 nucleotides match TRBD1. The CDR3 nucleotides read TGTGCCAGCAACTGGAGGACAGGGGCTTTGAGCAATCAGCCCCAGCATTTT. It is translated as CASNWRTGALSNQPQHF.